Following are 23 T cell receptor beta chains from one sample sequenced in a study of metastatic and nonmetastatic thyroid tumors. TCRdb called clones again from the PCR reads with MiXCR. Of some 19,000 clones listed, around a sixth were seen once; the top ten hold about 38%. Treatment of any kind had been given to no patient before thyroid surgery. The source material was blood. All receptors derive from a female donor with papillary thyroid cancer or a benign thyroid nodule (not recorded which). Some clones in this sample may be carry-over from other donors' samples.

This clone was observed many times. CDR3 nucleotides: TGTGCCAGCTCACCCCTAGCGGGATCCTACAATGAGCAGTTCTTC. Protein sequence: CASSPLAGSYNEQFF. The chain joins TRBV18 to TRBJ2-1, with 9 bases identical to TRBD2. Looked up from germline, CDR1 is KGHSH and CDR2 is LQKENI. The CDR3 sequence is 15 residues long. Trimming cost V 3 bases and J 1 base; bases outside gene matches: 1. Full variable domain (missing parts from reference TRBV18 and TRBJ2-1): NAGVMQNPRHLVRRRGQEARLRCSPMKGHSHVYWYRQLPEEGLKFMVYLQKENIIDESGMPKERFSAEFPKEGPSILRIQQVVRGDSAAYFCASSPLAGSYNEQFFGPGTRLTVL.

This sequence joins TRBV11-3 and TRBJ2-3; D call uncertain. Germline V gene lookup returns CDR1 SGHNT and CDR2 YENEEA. The length of the CDR3 is 13 residues. Trimming took 2 bases from V and 3 from J, leaving 6 bases between them. The CDR3 sequence: CASSLNPTDTQYF. Written as DNA, the CDR3 is TGTGCCAGCAGCTTAAACCCGACAGATACGCAGTATTTT.

The table lists this clone with many counts. The chain couples TRBV6-1 to TRBJ2-1; D uncertain. The germline V and J ends were trimmed by 5 bases and 0 bases, with 11 bases remaining between them. The CDR3 covers 15 residues. CDR1 MNHNS and CDR2 SASEGT come from the germline V gene. The CDR3 here is CASSPSPSSYNEQFF. CDR3 bases: TGTGCCAGCAGTCCCAGCCCCAGCTCCTACAATGAGCAGTTCTTC.

This clone was seen ten or more times. The CDR3 nucleotides read TGTGCCACCAGTGAAGGGGGAAACTACGAGCAGTACTTC. This codes for CATSEGGNYEQYF. The chain combines TRBV24-1 with TRBJ2-7, with a weak D call TRBD1 (6 bases). V dropped 4 bases and J dropped 3 bases, with 9 bases sitting between them. The CDR3 is 13 residues long. Per germline, CDR1 KGHDR and CDR2 SFDVKD.

The genes are TRBV30 and TRBJ2-3; D is ambiguous. The CDR3 contains 15 residues. Germline V CDR1 and CDR2: GTSNPN, SVGIG (reference sequence). The ends were cut back, 3 bases at V and 2 bases at J, with 15 bases in the middle. CDR3 DNA sequence: TGTGCCTGGAGGCGTATGAGGAGTTCCACAGATACGCAGTATTTT. Protein sequence: CAWRRMRSSTDTQYF.

By its share, this clone is medium-sized. This chain links TRBV20-1 with TRBJ2-6; D gene uncertain. Germline V CDR1 and CDR2: DFQATT, SNEGSKA (reference sequence). V gave up 3 bases and J gave up 0 bases, with 3 bases separating them. This CDR3 spans 13 amino acids. CDR3 nucleotide sequence: TGCAGTGCTAGGGACTCTGGGGCCAACGTCCTGACTTTC. Residues: CSARDSGANVLTF.

This clone was observed at least ten times. The junction and the germline gene differ at one end; a read error may be behind it. The chain uses TRBV2 and TRBJ1-2; unclear D gene. CDR3 size: 12 residues. Germline V gene data show CDR1 as SNHLY and CDR2 as FYNNEI. The CDR3 DNA reads as TGTGCCAGCAGTGAAGCAGCTAGGCCCAAAGCCTTC. The encoded protein is CASSEAARPKAF.

The chain links TRBV20-1 to TRBJ2-1, with a tentative D call TRBD1 (5 bases). There are 16 residues in the CDR3. Per germline, CDR1 DFQATT and CDR2 SNEGSKA (reference sequence). The V gene lost 0 bases and the J gene lost 6 bases, with 18 bases spanning the gap. CDR3 nucleotides: TGCAGTGCTAGAGACCTCGCAGGGTCGAGCGTCAATGAGCAGTTCTTC. Amino acid sequence: CSARDLAGSSVNEQFF.

The table lists this clone with many counts. J is TRBJ2-7 and V is TRBV12-3 or TRBV12-4, with 12 bases that match TRBD2. Trimming cost V 6 bases and J 4 bases; bases outside gene matches: 1. The CDR3 totals 13 residues. CDR3 nucleotides: TGTGCCAGCAGCCTAGCGGGGGGGTACGAGCAGTACTTC. This encodes CASSLAGGYEQYF.

A remark on this clone: A read error may produce the germline difference seen at one junction end. The V and J genes are TRBV11-2 and TRBJ2-1, with TRBD2 identical over 8 bases. CDR3 length equals 16 residues. From germline, CDR1 is SGHAT and CDR2 FQNNGV. For the CDR3, the DNA is TGTGCCAACAGCCCACCGAGGGCTAGCGGGTACAATGAGCAGTTCTTC. Translating gives CANSPPRASGYNEQFF.

This clone is medium-sized (0.01 to 0.1%) in the sample. The chain has TRBV4-3 and TRBJ1-4; 8 bases fit TRBD1. The junction had 12 bases not matched to a gene; V was cut back by 3 bases and J by 0 bases. The germline CDR1 and CDR2 sequences are LGHNA and YSLEER. CDR3 length equals 19 residues. For the CDR3, the DNA is TGCGCCAGCAGCCACCCCCCCGGGACAGGATGGGCAACTAATGAAAAACTGTTTTTT. Translating gives CASSHPPGTGWATNEKLFF.

CDR3: CSARDRDRGVQPQHF. CDR3 coding DNA: TGCAGTGCTAGAGATCGGGACAGGGGCGTTCAGCCCCAGCATTTT. The rearrangement uses TRBV20-1 and TRBJ1-5, with TRBD1 identical over 10 bases. J gave up 6 bases and V 0 bases, and 5 bases lay outside the gene matches. The length of the CDR3 is 15 residues. Germline CDR1 DFQATT, CDR2 SNEGSKA (reference sequence).

There are many counts of this clone. Other DNA variants within this sample encode the same CDR3. V gene TRBV11-2 combines with J gene TRBJ1-2, with D unresolved. CDR3 length: 11 amino acids. CDR1 SGHAT and CDR2 FQNNGV come from the germline V gene. Trimming shortened V by 5 bases and J by 7 bases, and 8 bases separated the two germline ends. CDR3 bases: TGTGCCAGCAGCCCCGGGGTTGGCTACACCTTC. Amino acid sequence: CASSPGVGYTF.

This clone was detected many times. The chain links TRBV24-1 to TRBJ1-4; the D gene is possibly TRBD1 (5 bases). There are 15 residues in the CDR3. Per germline, CDR1 KGHDR and CDR2 SFDVKD. The V end lost 4 bases, the J end lost 7 bases, and 15 bases lay between the germline ends. CDR3 sequence: CATSDPAGSGEKLFF. The CDR3 coding sequence is TGTGCCACCAGTGACCCCGCAGGGTCGGGTGAAAAACTGTTTTTT.

This clone was seen ten or more times. The V call is TRBV11-2, the J call TRBJ2-7; 14 bases align to TRBD2. The length of the CDR3 is 15 residues. CDR1 is SGHAT and CDR2 is FQNNGV in the germline V gene. Trimming cost V 5 bases and J 6 bases; bases outside gene matches: 6. The CDR3 coding sequence is TGTGCCAGCAGCAGGACCGGGACTAGCGGGAGCGAGCAGTACTTC. It encodes CASSRTGTSGSEQYF.

This clone occurred many times. CDR3 in amino acids: CASSPLRIIGGSLDEQFF. CDR3 nucleotide sequence: TGTGCCAGCAGCCCCCTACGTATAATAGGGGGGTCGTTGGATGAGCAGTTCTTC. The chain employs TRBV11-1 and TRBJ2-1, with D perhaps assigned TRBD1 or TRBD2 (6 bases each). The CDR3 runs to 18 residues. From germline, CDR1 is SGHAT and CDR2 FQDESV (reference sequence). V was pared by 5 bases and J by 8 bases, with 28 bases between.

This clone was recorded only once. The V and J genes are TRBV7-9 and TRBJ2-7, with TRBD2 as a possible D gene (5 bases). The CDR3 has 14 amino acids. Germline V gene data show CDR1 as SEHNR and CDR2 as FQNEAQ (reference sequence). V dropped 6 bases and J dropped 3 bases, with 15 bases sitting between them. The CDR3 sequence: CASSSADGDYEQYF. CDR3 DNA: TGTGCCAGCAGTTCTGCCGACGGGGACTACGAGCAGTACTTC.

This clone was seen ten or more times. The sample holds other DNA sequences that translate to the same CDR3. J is TRBJ2-1 and V is TRBV29-1; 10 nucleotides agree with TRBD1. CDR1 and CDR2 (germline): SQVTM, ANQGSEA. The CDR3 runs 14 residues. The V segment lost 1 base and the J segment 8 bases; nucleotides outside the gene matches: 5. CDR3 sequence reads: CSVEGGDRGDEQFF. As DNA, the CDR3 is TGCAGCGTTGAAGGGGGGGACAGGGGCGATGAGCAGTTCTTC.

This clone was detected only a few times. This chain links TRBV25-1 with TRBJ2-5; D call uncertain. Trimming cost V 1 base and J 11 bases, with 20 bases left between them. Germline CDR1 MGHDK, CDR2 SYGVNS. The CDR3 totals 15 residues. CDR3 protein: CASSEFASCTKRQYF. DNA for the CDR3: TGTGCCAGCAGTGAATTTGCCAGTTGTACCAAGAGACAGTACTTC. Full variable domain (rest looked up from reference TRBV25-1 and TRBJ2-5): EADIYQTPRYLVIGTGKKITLECSQTMGHDKMYWYQQDPGMELHLIHYSYGVNSTEKGDLSSESTVSRIRTEHFPLTLESARPSHTSQYLCASSEFASCTKRQYFGPGTRLLVL.

In its sample, this clone was seen many times. Other DNA sequences from this sample encode an identical CDR3 as well. V is TRBV6-1 and J is TRBJ1-5, with a weak D call TRBD1 (6 bases). The CDR3 has 17 amino acids. Germline V gene sequence: CDR1 MNHNS, CDR2 SASEGT. V was pared by 8 bases and J by 3 bases, with 23 bases between. The CDR3 bases are TGTGCCAGCGCTTACCACATGACGGGGGCCAACAATCAGCCCCAGCATTTT. Translating gives CASAYHMTGANNQPQHF.

With regard to this clone: The DNA is omitted, as the CDR3 cannot be located on it reliably, and the CDR3 follows TCRdb's listing. V usage is TRBV7-6 and J usage is TRBJ2-5; TRBD1 was called by the table and not checked on the DNA. A total of 20 residues make up the CDR3, ends included. Germline CDR1 SGHVS, CDR2 FNYEAQ. This CDR3 is CASSFYICSATPPPGETQYF.

V and J are TRBV18 and TRBJ2-7; D may match TRBD1 or TRBD2 (5 bases each). Germline V gene data show CDR1 as KGHSH and CDR2 as LQKENI. The CDR3 consists of 14 residues. V was shortened by 6 bases and J by 0 bases, with 12 bases between the two germline ends. This chain's CDR3 is CASSRDEGSYEQYF. CDR3 sequence (DNA): TGTGCCAGCTCCCGGGACGAGGGCTCCTACGAGCAGTACTTC.

This clone is a singleton in its sample. The chain has TRBV20-1 and TRBJ2-7; 7 positions agree with TRBD2. V was pared by 2 bases and J by 4 bases, with 5 bases of the junction left unmatched. The CDR3 runs 13 residues. From germline, CDR1 is DFQATT and CDR2 SNEGSKA (reference sequence). The CDR3, as DNA: TGCAGTGCTAGAAGGACTAGGGATTACGAGCAGTACTTC. As protein: CSARRTRDYEQYF.